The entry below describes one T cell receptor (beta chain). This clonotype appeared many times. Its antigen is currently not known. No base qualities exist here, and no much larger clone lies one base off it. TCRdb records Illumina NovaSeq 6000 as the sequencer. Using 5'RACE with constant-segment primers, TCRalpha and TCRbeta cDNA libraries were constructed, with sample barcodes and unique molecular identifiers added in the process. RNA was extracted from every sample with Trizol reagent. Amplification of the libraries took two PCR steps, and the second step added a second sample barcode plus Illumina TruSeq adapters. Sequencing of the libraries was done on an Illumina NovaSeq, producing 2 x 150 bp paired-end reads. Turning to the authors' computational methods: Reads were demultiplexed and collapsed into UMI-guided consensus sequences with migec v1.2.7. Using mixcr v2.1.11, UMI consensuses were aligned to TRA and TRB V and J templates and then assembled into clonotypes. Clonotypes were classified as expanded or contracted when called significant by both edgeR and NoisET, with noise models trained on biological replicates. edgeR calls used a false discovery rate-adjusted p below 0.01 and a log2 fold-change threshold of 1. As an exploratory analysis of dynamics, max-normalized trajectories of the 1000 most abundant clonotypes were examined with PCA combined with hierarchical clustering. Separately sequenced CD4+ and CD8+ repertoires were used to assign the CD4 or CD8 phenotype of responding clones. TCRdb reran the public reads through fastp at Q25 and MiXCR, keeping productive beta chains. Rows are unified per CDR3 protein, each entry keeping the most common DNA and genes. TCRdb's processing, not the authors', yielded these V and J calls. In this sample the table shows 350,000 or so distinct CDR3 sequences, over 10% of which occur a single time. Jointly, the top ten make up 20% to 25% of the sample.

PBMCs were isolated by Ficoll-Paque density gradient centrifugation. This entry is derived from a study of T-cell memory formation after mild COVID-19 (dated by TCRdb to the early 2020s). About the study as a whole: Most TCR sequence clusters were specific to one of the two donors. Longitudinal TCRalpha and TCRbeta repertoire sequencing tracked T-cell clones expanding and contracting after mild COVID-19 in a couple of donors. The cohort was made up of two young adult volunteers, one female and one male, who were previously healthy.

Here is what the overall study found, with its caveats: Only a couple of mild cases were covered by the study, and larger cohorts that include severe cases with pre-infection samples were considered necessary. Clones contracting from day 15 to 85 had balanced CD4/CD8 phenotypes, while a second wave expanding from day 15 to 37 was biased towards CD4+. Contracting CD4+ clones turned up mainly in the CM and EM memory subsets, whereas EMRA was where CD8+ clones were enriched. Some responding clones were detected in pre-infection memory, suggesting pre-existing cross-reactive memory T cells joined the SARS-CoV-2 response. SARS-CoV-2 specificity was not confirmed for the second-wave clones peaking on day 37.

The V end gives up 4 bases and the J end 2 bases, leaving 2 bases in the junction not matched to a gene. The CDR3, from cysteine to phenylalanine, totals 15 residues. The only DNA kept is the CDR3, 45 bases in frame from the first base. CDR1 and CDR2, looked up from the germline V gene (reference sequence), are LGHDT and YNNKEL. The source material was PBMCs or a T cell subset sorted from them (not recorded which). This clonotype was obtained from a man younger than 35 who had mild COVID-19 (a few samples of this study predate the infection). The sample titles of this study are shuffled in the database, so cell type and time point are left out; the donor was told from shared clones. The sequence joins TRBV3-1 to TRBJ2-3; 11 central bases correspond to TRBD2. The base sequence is TGTGCCAGCAGCCGTAGCGGGGGGGCCACAGATACGCAGTATTTT. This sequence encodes CASSRSGGATDTQYF.